The 14 T cell receptor beta chains listed next were all sequenced from one sample in a study of CD8+CD57+ T cells in acquired aplastic anemia. Template material for TCR beta VDJ and CDR3 profiling consisted of genomic DNA. TCRdb passed the reads through MiXCR, listing each CDR3 protein once. The data contain around 500,000 distinct CDR3 sequences, about a third of them singletons. Whoever was chosen for sequencing had shown CD8+CD57+ cell expansion by flow cytometry. The sample comprised sorted CD4+, CD8+, or CD8+CD57+ T cells (not recorded which) from PBMCs. The receptor set was obtained from a human donor with aplastic anemia.

V usage is TRBV7-8 and J usage is TRBJ2-3, with D unclear. V dropped 2 bases and J dropped 3 bases, with 12 bases sitting between them. The CDR3 contains 15 residues. Per germline, CDR1 SGHVS and CDR2 FQNEAQ. CDR3 sequence reads: CASSLNSLGTDTQYF. The CDR3, as DNA: TGTGCCAGCAGCTTAAATAGCCTAGGTACAGATACGCAGTATTTT. Filled out from reference TRBV7-8 and TRBJ2-3, the complete variable domain reads GAGVSQSPRYKVAKRGQDVALRCDPISGHVSLFWYQQALGQGPEFLTYFQNEAQLDKSGLPSDRFFAERPEGSVSTLKIQRTQQEDSAVYLCASSLNSLGTDTQYFGPGTRLTVL.

Many counts were recorded for this clonotype. This chain links TRBV20-1 with TRBJ1-2; 7 positions match TRBD1. This CDR3 has 14 residues. The V gene end was trimmed by 6 bases and the J gene end by 2 bases; junction bases not matched to a gene: 9. Per germline, CDR1 DFQATT and CDR2 SNEGSKA (reference sequence). The CDR3 here is CSAEVSDRNYGYTF. Written as DNA, the CDR3 is TGCAGTGCCGAAGTTTCGGACAGGAACTATGGCTACACCTTC.

The count of this clonotype is one. The chain has TRBV5-2 and TRBJ2-7; whether TRBD2, the table's D call, matches the DNA was not checked. TRBV5-2 constitutes a pseudogene. The CDR3 totals 16 residues. CDR3 DNA sequence: TGTGCCAGCCGCTGGGAAATAGCGGGGACCCTATACGAGCAGTACTTC. Translation: CASRWEIAGTLYEQYF.

This clonotype was found a few times. The chain has TRBV9 and TRBJ1-1; 8 positions match TRBD1. CDR1 SGDLS and CDR2 YYNGEE come from the germline V gene. V was pared by 4 bases and J by 6 bases, with 8 bases of the junction left unmatched. The CDR3 has 14 amino acids. CDR3: CASSQTGERAEAFF. The CDR3, as DNA: TGTGCCAGCAGCCAGACAGGGGAGAGGGCTGAAGCTTTCTTT.

The sample holds many counts of this clonotype. V gene TRBV20-1 combines with J gene TRBJ2-7; 7 nucleotides agree with TRBD1. Germline CDR1 and CDR2: DFQATT and SNEGSKA (reference sequence). This CDR3 has 14 residues. Trimming removed 3 bases from V and 6 bases from J; junction bases left unmatched: 11. The CDR3: CSASSVTGAREQYF. For the CDR3, the DNA is TGCAGTGCTAGTTCGGTCACAGGGGCCCGCGAGCAGTACTTC.

The genes are TRBV19 and TRBJ1-1, with D possibly TRBD1 on 6 matching bases. V shed 8 bases and J shed 7 bases, with 14 bases lying between them. Germline loops: CDR1 LNHDA, CDR2 SQIVND (reference sequence). The CDR3 consists of 12 residues. The CDR3 loop reads CASGQGLGEAFF. The CDR3 DNA reads TGTGCCAGTGGGCAGGGGCTGGGTGAAGCTTTCTTT. Full variable domain (remainder filled in from reference TRBV19 and TRBJ1-1): DGGITQSPKYLFRKEGQNVTLSCEQNLNHDAMYWYRQDPGQGLRLIYYSQIVNDFQKGDIAEGYSVSREKKESFPLTVTSAQKNPTAFYLCASGQGLGEAFFGQGTRLTVV.

A remark on this clonotype: This may come from a read error, since a much larger clone is one base off. Written as DNA, the CDR3 is TGCAGTGCAAGGACCGACGCTTTCTTT. Amino acids: CSARTDAFF. The rearrangement links TRBV20-1 to TRBJ1-1; D uncertain. The CDR3 spans 9 residues. V gave up 6 bases and J gave up 11 bases, with 10 bases separating them. Germline V CDR1 and CDR2: DFQATT, SNEGSKA (reference sequence).

In the case of this clonotype: The junction and the germline gene differ at one end; a read error may be behind it. The chain combines TRBV7-3 with TRBJ1-5; maybe TRBD1 (6 bases). This CDR3 is built from 16 residues. Germline V CDR1 and CDR2: SGHTA, FQGTGA. Written as DNA, the CDR3 is TGTGCCAGCAGCCCAACCTTTTCACAGGGCTCTCAGCCCCTGCATTTT. This codes for CASSPTFSQGSQPLHF.

This clonotype showed up many times. The genes are TRBV2 and TRBJ1-5, with D perhaps matching TRBD1 (6 bases). Trimming took off 6 bases at V and 2 bases at J, with 17 bases between the two ends. The CDR3 runs 16 residues. Germline CDR1 reads SNHLY; CDR2 reads FYNNEI. CDR3 in amino acids: CASRPYTGHGNQPQHF. The DNA of the CDR3 is TGTGCCAGCAGACCCTATACAGGGCACGGCAATCAGCCCCAGCATTTT.

Ten or more counts support this clonotype. The genes are TRBV11-2 and TRBJ2-3, with TRBD1 matching over 8 bases. Germline CDR1 is SGHAT and CDR2 is FQNNGV. The CDR3 loop spans 15 amino acids. Unmatched junction bases numbered 6, after V lost 1 base and J lost 6 bases. The CDR3 is CASSLGTGIGDTQYF. As DNA, the CDR3 is TGTGCCAGCAGCTTAGGGACAGGGATCGGGGATACGCAGTATTTT.

The sample holds a few counts of this clonotype. This chain connects TRBV19 to TRBJ1-5, with TRBD1 identical over 7 bases. Germline assignment: CDR1 LNHDA and CDR2 SQIVND (reference sequence). V was clipped by 7 bases and J by 5 bases; unmatched bases: 5. CDR3 length: 13 amino acids. CDR3 residues: CASIRTGDQPQHF. In DNA form, the CDR3 reads TGTGCCAGTATAAGAACAGGGGATCAGCCCCAGCATTTT.

V gene TRBV3-1 combines with J gene TRBJ2-7, with D unresolved. This CDR3 spans 14 amino acids. The ends were cut back, 1 base at V and 1 base at J, with 8 bases in the middle. Germline CDR1 and CDR2: LGHDT and YNNKEL (reference sequence). CDR3 bases: TGTGCCAGCAGCCAAGGTTACAGATCCTACGAGCAGTACTTC. Its translation is CASSQGYRSYEQYF.

This clonotype has at least ten counts. DNA for the CDR3: TGTGCCAGCAGTGAAGTGGTAGTCACCGGGGAGCTGTTTTTT. This encodes CASSEVVVTGELFF. The chain joins TRBV2 to TRBJ2-2, with D unresolved. The CDR3 is 14 residues long. The germline V gene has CDR1 SNHLY and CDR2 FYNNEI. V was cut by 1 base and J by 4 bases, with 7 bases left in between.

The chain uses TRBV11-2 and TRBJ1-1; TRBD1 agrees at 9 bases. The CDR3 is 16 amino acids. V was clipped by 4 bases and J by 5 bases; unmatched bases: 11. Germline V gives CDR1 SGHAT, CDR2 FQNNGV. DNA for the CDR3: TGTGCCAGCAGCTCAGATGGGGACAGGGTGGGAACTGAAGCTTTCTTT. It encodes CASSSDGDRVGTEAFF. Full variable domain (rest looked up from reference TRBV11-2 and TRBJ1-1): EAGVAQSPRYKIIEKRQSVAFWCNPISGHATLYWYQQILGQGPKLLIQFQNNGVVDDSQLPKDRFSAERLKGVDSTLKIQPAKLEDSAVYLCASSSDGDRVGTEAFFGQGTRLTVV.